Listed below are T cell receptor beta chains from one sample, sequenced in a study of blood T cells in healthy people across ages. TCRdb processed the 5' RACE reads anew with MiXCR; each CDR3 protein has one entry. Of over a million distinct CDR3 sequences in the sample, under 45% are singletons; the top ten hold approximately 17%. The sample taken for sequencing was blood. These TCRs come from an older woman in good health. CDR3s include the opening cysteine and the closing phenylalanine or tryptophan. Fields, in order: clone size, D gene, V gene, J gene, CDR3 length, CDR3 protein, CDR3 DNA. The D gene is left open where the match is weak. Some rows mark clone size as missing; the rest say once, few, many or name a class of expanded clone.

size: few
D: -
V: TRBV27
J: TRBJ2-6
length: 18
CDR3: CASSLSPGGWSGANVLTF
DNA: TGTGCCAGCAGTTTGTCACCGGGGGGCTGGTCGGGGGCCAACGTCCTGACTTTC

size: -
D: TRBD2
V: TRBV6-2/TRBV6-3
J: TRBJ2-3
length: 15
CDR3: CASSSRLAGVDTQYF
DNA: TGTGCCAGCAGTTCACGACTAGCGGGAGTGGATACGCAGTATTTT

size: -
D: -
V: TRBV6-5
J: TRBJ2-7
length: 14
CDR3: CASSVSGISYEQYF
DNA: TGTGCCAGCAGCGTCTCTGGGATCTCCTACGAGCAGTACTTC

size: -
D: TRBD2
V: TRBV29-1
J: TRBJ2-7
length: 14
CDR3: CSVGSGIRSYEQYF
DNA: TGCAGCGTGGGTAGCGGGATACGCTCCTACGAGCAGTACTTC

size: -
D: -
V: TRBV27
J: TRBJ2-5
length: 15
CDR3: CASSLSWQGWETQYF
DNA: TGTGCCAGCAGTTTATCCTGGCAGGGATGGGAGACCCAGTACTTC

size: -
D: -
V: TRBV20-1
J: TRBJ2-3
length: 13
CDR3: CSARASVADTQYF
DNA: TGCAGTGCTAGGGCCAGTGTGGCAGATACGCAGTATTTT

size: few
D: -
V: TRBV7-8
J: TRBJ2-1
length: 16
CDR3: CASSLVVGASGNEQFF
DNA: TGTGCCAGCAGCTTAGTGGTTGGGGCTAGTGGCAATGAGCAGTTCTTC

size: few
D: TRBD1
V: TRBV18
J: TRBJ1-1
length: 16
CDR3: CASSGGTGGAYGEAFF
DNA: TGTGCCAGCTCAGGAGGGACAGGGGGCGCGTATGGTGAAGCTTTCTTT

size: -
D: TRBD1
V: TRBV7-2
J: TRBJ1-2
length: 14
CDR3: CASSLEGQGCGYTF
DNA: TGTGCCAGCAGCTTAGAGGGACAGGGATGCGGCTACACCTTC

size: few
D: TRBD1
V: TRBV5-1
J: TRBJ1-2
length: 16
CDR3: CASSLGGTASNYGYTF
DNA: TGCGCCAGCAGCTTGGGGGGGACAGCTTCTAACTATGGCTACACCTTC

size: -
D: TRBD1
V: TRBV28
J: TRBJ1-2
length: 14
CDR3: CASSSGQGTYGYTF
DNA: TGTGCCAGCAGTTCGGGACAGGGGACCTATGGCTACACCTTC

size: -
D: TRBD1
V: TRBV6-1
J: TRBJ1-2
length: 14
CDR3: CASRTLEGANGYTF
DNA: TGTGCCAGCAGGACCCTCGAGGGGGCGAATGGCTACACCTTC

size: -
D: -
V: TRBV4-1
J: TRBJ2-5
length: 16
CDR3: CASSQGLVARYNEQYF
DNA: TGCGCCAGCAGCCAAGGTCTGGTAGCGAGATATAATGAGCAGTACTTC

size: few
D: -
V: TRBV29-1
J: TRBJ2-1
length: 12
CDR3: CSAGKGLGEQFF
DNA: TGCAGCGCGGGGAAAGGGTTGGGAGAGCAGTTCTTC

size: -
D: TRBD2
V: TRBV6-5
J: TRBJ2-2
length: 16
CDR3: CASSPRTSAGTGELFF
DNA: TGTGCCAGCAGTCCAAGGACTAGCGCGGGCACCGGGGAGCTGTTTTTT

size: -
D: TRBD1
V: TRBV7-2
J: TRBJ2-7
length: 15
CDR3: CASSLRTGGLVEQYF
DNA: TGTGCCAGCAGCTTACGGACAGGGGGCCTTGTCGAGCAGTACTTC

size: once
D: -
V: TRBV19
J: TRBJ1-6
length: 17
CDR3: CASSPTGLPNDNSPLHF
DNA: TGTGCCAGTAGCCCAACGGGACTCCCGAACGATAATTCACCCCTCCACTTT

size: few
D: -
V: TRBV15
J: TRBJ2-5
length: 13
CDR3: CATSRDLEETQYF
DNA: TGTGCCACCAGCAGGGACTTGGAAGAGACCCAGTACTTC

size: few
D: -
V: TRBV29-1
J: TRBJ2-3
length: 12
CDR3: CSVVVGTDTQYF
DNA: TGCAGCGTTGTTGTCGGCACAGATACGCAGTATTTT

size: -
D: -
V: TRBV7-2
J: TRBJ2-7
length: 14
CDR3: CASSPNAPSYEQYF
DNA: TGTGCCAGCAGCCCAAATGCGCCTTCCTACGAGCAGTACTTC

size: -
D: -
V: TRBV6-1
J: TRBJ2-7
length: 15
CDR3: CASSEQGMSAYEQYF
DNA: TGTGCCAGCAGTGAACAGGGGATGTCCGCCTACGAGCAGTACTTC

size: few
D: TRBD2
V: TRBV20-1
J: TRBJ2-5
length: 15
CDR3: CSALPMTSGQETQYF
DNA: TGCAGTGCTCTACCCATGACTAGCGGGCAAGAGACCCAGTACTTC